These T cell receptor beta chains were read from a single sample in a study of CD4 and CD8 cells across lung adenocarcinoma regions. TCRdb re-derived calls from the PCR reads in MiXCR, one entry per CDR3 protein. Counted here are about 25,000 distinct CDR3 sequences, 45% to 60% occurring once; the ten biggest clones make up 20% to 25%. The sequenced sample consisted of CD4+ T cells from the center of a lung tumor. These TCRs come from a male donor with lung adenocarcinoma. The CD4 and CD8 labels of this study may be unreliable. The CDR3 runs from the conserved cysteine through the conserved F or W. The D gene is left open where the match is weak. Only some rows state a clone size, as once, few, many or a class for expanded clones.

CDR3 protein | CDR3 DNA | V gene | D gene | J gene | clone size
CASKPPSGGNNEQFF | TGTGCCAGCAAACCCCCCTCGGGGGGGAACAATGAGCAGTTCTTC | TRBV28 | TRBD2 | TRBJ2-1 | .
CASSPSGRADTQYF | TGTGCCAGCAGTCCAAGCGGGAGGGCGGATACGCAGTATTTT | TRBV12-3/TRBV12-4 | TRBD2 | TRBJ2-3 | .
CASTGLGGRAKETQYF | TGTGCCAGCACGGGACTTGGGGGCCGGGCCAAGGAGACCCAGTATTTC | TRBV27 | . | TRBJ2-5 | .
CATSSPTREGHYEQYF | TGTGCCACCAGTTCCCCCACACGTGAGGGGCACTACGAGCAGTACTTC | TRBV24-1 | . | TRBJ2-7 | .
CASSVGSGRGRTDTQYF | TGTGCCAGCTCGGTGGGGTCCGGGAGGGGGCGCACAGACACGCAGTACTTC | TRBV25-1 | . | TRBJ2-7 | .
CATTSHNEQFF | TGTGCCACTACGTCTCACAATGAGCAGTTCTTC | TRBV10-3 | . | TRBJ2-1 | .
CASSRTGGAEAFF | TGTGCCAGCAGCAGGACAGGGGGCGCAGAAGCTTTCTTT | TRBV12-3/TRBV12-4 | TRBD1 | TRBJ1-1 | few
CASSLLGQGIHEQYF | TGTGCCAGCAGCCTACTCGGACAGGGGATCCACGAGCAGTACTTC | TRBV14 | TRBD1 | TRBJ2-7 | few
CASSLPAGRGEDTQYF | TGTGCCAGCAGTTTACCGGCGGGGAGGGGCGAAGATACGCAGTATTTT | TRBV6-2/TRBV6-3 | TRBD2 | TRBJ2-3 | .
CATGTGASYEQYF | TGTGCCACCGGGACGGGTGCTTCCTACGAGCAGTACTTC | TRBV11-2 | . | TRBJ2-7 | many
CASSYREQVYGYTF | TGTGCCAGCAGTTATCGTGAGCAGGTCTATGGCTACACCTTC | TRBV6-5 | . | TRBJ1-2 | few
CASSSGNNQPQHF | TGTGCCAGCAGTTCAGGGAACAATCAGCCCCAGCATTTT | TRBV6-5 | . | TRBJ1-5 | many
CASSEFGGSGVLAKETQYF | TGTGCCAGCAGTGAATTCGGCGGGAGCGGGGTCTTAGCCAAAGAGACTCAGTATTTC | TRBV6-1 | TRBD2 | TRBJ2-4 | .
CASGEDGATATDTQYF | TGTGCCAGCGGGGAGGACGGGGCAACCGCCACAGATACGCAGTATTTT | TRBV4-2 | . | TRBJ2-3 | .
CASSYSPGINEKLFF | TGTGCCAGCAGTTACTCTCCGGGGATTAATGAAAAACTGTTTTTT | TRBV6-5 | . | TRBJ1-4 | many
CASSLQYNEQYF | TGTGCCAGCAGTTTACAGTACAATGAGCAGTACTTC | TRBV27 | . | TRBJ2-7 | many
CASSLPPPSGANVLTF | TGTGCCAGCAGCTTACCGCCCCCATCTGGGGCCAACGTCCTGACTTTC | TRBV11-3 | . | TRBJ2-6 | many
CASRGLQAGSTDKQYF | TGTGCCAGCAGGGGACTCCAGGCTGGGAGCACAGATAAGCAGTATTTT | TRBV6-1 | . | TRBJ2-3 | .